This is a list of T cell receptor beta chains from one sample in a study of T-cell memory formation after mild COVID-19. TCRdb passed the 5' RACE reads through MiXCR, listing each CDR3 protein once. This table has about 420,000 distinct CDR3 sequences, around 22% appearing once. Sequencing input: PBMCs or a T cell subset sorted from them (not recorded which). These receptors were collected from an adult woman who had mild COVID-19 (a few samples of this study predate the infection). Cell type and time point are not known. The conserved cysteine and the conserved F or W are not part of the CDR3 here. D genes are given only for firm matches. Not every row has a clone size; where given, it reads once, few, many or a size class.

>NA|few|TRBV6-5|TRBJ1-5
ASSYGDRQPQH
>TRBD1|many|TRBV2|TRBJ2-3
ASSRDRGTDTQY
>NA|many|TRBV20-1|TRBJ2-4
SARDIRGRNIQY
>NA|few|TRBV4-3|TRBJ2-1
ASTQAGDKEQF
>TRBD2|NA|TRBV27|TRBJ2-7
ASTWGLAGGYEQY
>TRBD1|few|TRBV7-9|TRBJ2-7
ASSLVSSRDRGSYEQY
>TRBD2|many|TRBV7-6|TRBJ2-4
ASSLGSGTENIQY
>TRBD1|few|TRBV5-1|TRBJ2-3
ASSLMTTGSDTQY
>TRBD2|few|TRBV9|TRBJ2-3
ASSVVSSGDFTDTQY
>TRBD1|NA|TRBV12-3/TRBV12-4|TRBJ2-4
ASSALQGYGKNIQY
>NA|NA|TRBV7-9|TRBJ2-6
ASSLVKNGDVGANVLT
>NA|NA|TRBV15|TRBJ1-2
ATSSDKGGYGYT
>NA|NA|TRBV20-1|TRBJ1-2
SANIRDGGFYGYT
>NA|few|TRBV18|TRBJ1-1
ASSPVGLSLREAF
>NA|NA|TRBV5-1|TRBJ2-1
ASSLWGATSSYNEQF
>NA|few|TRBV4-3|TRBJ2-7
ASSQDGIGLLGEQY
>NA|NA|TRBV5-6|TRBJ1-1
ASSLLASGRVTEAF
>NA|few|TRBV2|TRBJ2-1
ASSVQGRVNEQF
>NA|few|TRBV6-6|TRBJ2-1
ASSPRDGLGVQF
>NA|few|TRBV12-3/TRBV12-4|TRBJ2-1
ASRRLGSSSYNEQF
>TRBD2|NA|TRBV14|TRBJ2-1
ASSQGPGGSSYNEQF
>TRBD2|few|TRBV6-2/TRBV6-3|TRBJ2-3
ASKRESTDTQY
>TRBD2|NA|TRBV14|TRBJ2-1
ASSWTSGRVGNEQF
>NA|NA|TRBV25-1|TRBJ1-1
ASSTTNTEAF
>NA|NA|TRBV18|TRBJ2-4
ASSPKTAANIQY
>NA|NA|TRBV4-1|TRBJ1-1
ASSHLGTQNTEAF
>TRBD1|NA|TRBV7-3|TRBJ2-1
ASRETGTGSAEQF
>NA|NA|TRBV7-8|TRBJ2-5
ASSYTGLETQY
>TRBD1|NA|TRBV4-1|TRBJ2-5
ASSQESGQGKETQY
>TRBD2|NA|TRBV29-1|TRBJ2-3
SVDVRAEFAGEGSTDTQY
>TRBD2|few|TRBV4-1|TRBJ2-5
ASSQDPETSGGEETQY
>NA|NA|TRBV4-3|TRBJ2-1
ASSQDWRDNEQF
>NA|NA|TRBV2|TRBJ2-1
ASSVGWGSSYNEQF
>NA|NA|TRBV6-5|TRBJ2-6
ASSPLQGLSGANVLT
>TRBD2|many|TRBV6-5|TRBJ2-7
ASSLRDYGNGEQY
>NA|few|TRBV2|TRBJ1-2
ASKEGNYGYT
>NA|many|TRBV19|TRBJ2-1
ASSMGGDYNEQF
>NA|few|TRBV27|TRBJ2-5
ASSQGIGASQETQY
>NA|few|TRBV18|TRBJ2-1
ASSLKALGTLEQF
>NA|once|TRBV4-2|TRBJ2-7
ASSQDSVLDYEQY
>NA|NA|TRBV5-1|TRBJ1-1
ASSWGGQNTEAF
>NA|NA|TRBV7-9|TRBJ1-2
ASLLAHGYT
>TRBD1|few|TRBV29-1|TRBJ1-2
SVWGQGDYGYT
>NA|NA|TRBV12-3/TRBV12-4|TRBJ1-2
ASSLMNRENGYT
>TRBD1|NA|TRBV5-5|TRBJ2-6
ASSGRQGNGANVLT
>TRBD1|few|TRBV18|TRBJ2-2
ASSTGTGARNTGELF
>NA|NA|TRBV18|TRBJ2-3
ASSPPRDTGDTQY
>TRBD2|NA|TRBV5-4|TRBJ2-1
ASSLSGLAGGQTNEQF
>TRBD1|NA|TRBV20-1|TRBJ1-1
SAPDRGENTEAF
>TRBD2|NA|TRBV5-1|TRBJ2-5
ASSPYGGAGETQY
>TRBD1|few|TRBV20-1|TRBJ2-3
SARGDRGLRVDTQY
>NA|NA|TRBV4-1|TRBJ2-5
ASSQDLLGVETQY
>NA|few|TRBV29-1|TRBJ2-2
STSGNRAGELF